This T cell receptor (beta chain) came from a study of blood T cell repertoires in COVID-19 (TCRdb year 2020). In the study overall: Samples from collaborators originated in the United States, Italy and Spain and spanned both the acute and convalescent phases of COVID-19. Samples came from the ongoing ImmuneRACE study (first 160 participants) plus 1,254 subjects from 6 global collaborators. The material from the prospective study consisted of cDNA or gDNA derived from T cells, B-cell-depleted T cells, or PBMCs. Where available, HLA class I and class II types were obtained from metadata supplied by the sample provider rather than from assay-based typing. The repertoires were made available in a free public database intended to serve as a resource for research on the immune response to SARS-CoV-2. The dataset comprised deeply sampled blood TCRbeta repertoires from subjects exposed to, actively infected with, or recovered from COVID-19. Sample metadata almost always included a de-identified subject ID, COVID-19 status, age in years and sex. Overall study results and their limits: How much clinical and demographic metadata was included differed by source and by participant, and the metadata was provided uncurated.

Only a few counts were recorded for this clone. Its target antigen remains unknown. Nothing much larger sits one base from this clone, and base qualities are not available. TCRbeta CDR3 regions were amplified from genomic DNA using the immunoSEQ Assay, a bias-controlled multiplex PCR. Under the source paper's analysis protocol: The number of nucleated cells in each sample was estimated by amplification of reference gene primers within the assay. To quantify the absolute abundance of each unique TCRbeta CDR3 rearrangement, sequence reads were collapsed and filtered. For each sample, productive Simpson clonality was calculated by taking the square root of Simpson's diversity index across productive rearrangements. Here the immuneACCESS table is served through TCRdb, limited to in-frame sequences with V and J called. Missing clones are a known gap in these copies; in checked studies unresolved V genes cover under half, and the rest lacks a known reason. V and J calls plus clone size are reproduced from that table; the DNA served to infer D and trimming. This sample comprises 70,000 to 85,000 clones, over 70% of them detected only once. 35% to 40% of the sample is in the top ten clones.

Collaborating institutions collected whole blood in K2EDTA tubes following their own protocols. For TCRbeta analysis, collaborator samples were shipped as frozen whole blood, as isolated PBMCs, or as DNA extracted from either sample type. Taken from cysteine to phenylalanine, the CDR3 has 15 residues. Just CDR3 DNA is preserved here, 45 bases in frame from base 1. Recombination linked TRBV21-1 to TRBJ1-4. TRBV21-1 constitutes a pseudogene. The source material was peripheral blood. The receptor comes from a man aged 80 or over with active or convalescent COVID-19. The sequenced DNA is TGTGCCAGCAGCAGCGACCCGCTCTTGGAGGAAAAACTGTTTTTT. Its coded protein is CASSSDPLLEEKLFF.